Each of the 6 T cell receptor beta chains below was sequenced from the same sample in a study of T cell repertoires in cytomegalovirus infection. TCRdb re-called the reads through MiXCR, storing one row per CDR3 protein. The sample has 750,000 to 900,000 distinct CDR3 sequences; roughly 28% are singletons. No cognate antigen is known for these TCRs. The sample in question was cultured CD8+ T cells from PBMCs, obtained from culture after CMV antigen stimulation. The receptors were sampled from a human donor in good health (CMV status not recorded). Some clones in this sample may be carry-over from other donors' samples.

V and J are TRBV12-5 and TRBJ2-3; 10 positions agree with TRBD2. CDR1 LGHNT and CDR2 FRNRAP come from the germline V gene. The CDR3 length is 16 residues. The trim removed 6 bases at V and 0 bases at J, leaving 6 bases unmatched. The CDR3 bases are TGTGCTAGTGGACTTCCGACTAGCGGGAGCACAGATACGCAGTATTTT. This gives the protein CASGLPTSGSTDTQYF. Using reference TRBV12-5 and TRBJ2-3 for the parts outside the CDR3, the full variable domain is DARVTQTPRHKVTEMGQEVTMRCQPILGHNTVFWYRQTMMQGLELLAYFRNRAPLDDSGMPKDRFSAEMPDATLATLKIQPSEPRDSAVYFCASGLPTSGSTDTQYFGPGTRLTVL.

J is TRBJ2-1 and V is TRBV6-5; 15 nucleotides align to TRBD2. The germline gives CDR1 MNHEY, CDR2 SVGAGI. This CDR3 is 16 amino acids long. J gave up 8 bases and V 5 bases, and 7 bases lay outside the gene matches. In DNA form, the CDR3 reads TGTGCCAGCAGTCTCAAGGGACTAGCGGGGGGTTATGAGCAGTTCTTC. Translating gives CASSLKGLAGGYEQFF.

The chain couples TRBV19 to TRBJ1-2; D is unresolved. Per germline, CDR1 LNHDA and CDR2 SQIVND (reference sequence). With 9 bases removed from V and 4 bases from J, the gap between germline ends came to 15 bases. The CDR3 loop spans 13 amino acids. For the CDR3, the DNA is TGTGCCAGCCAAAGGAGCGTGGTCTATGGCTACACCTTC. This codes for CASQRSVVYGYTF.

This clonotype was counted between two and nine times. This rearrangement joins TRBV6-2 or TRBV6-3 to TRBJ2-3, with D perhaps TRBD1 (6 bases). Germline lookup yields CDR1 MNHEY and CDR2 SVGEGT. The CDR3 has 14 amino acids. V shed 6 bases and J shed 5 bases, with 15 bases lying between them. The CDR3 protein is CASSFTGGIDTQYF. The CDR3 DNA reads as TGTGCCAGCAGCTTCACTGGGGGCATAGATACGCAGTATTTT.

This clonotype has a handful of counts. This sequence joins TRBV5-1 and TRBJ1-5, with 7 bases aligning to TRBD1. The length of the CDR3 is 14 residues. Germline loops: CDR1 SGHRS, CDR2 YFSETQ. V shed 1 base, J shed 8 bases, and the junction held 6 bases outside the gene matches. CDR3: CASSLRQGGEPQHF. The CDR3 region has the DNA TGCGCCAGCAGCTTGAGACAGGGAGGGGAGCCCCAGCATTTT.

The CDR3 reads CASSVASGREQFF. For the CDR3, the DNA is TGTGCCAGCAGCGTAGCTAGCGGGAGGGAGCAGTTCTTC. V and J are TRBV9 and TRBJ2-1; 11 bases agree with TRBD2. V lost 0 bases to trimming and J lost 10 bases; unmatched junction nucleotides: 0. Germline V gene sequence: CDR1 SGDLS, CDR2 YYNGEE. CDR3 length equals 13 residues.